The 9 T cell receptor beta chains presented below share a single source sample, sequenced in a study of blood T cell repertoires in COVID-19. Repertoires were generated with immunoSEQ multiplex PCR, while TCRdb's copy carries only in-frame clones and drops some. Among about 100,000 clones listed, almost 80% were seen once. The sequenced material came from peripheral blood. These receptors originate from a man in his 70s with active or convalescent COVID-19.

The V and J genes are TRBV28 and TRBJ1-1, with 7 positions matching TRBD1. CDR1 and CDR2 (germline): MDHEN, SYDVKM. The CDR3 covers 16 residues. V shed 3 bases and J 5 bases; nucleotides not matched to a gene: 12. The CDR3 here is CASSLWGQGGETEAFF. The CDR3 coding sequence is TGTGCCAGCAGTTTGTGGGGGCAGGGGGGCGAGACTGAAGCTTTCTTT.

The chain links TRBV27 to TRBJ2-1, with 7 bases that match TRBD1. Trimming took 4 bases from V and 6 from J; bases not matched to a gene: 0. Germline V gives CDR1 MNHEY, CDR2 SMNVEV (reference sequence). This CDR3 is built from 12 residues. The CDR3 protein is CASSSGGNEQFF. In DNA, the CDR3 is TGTGCCAGCAGTTCAGGGGGCAATGAGCAGTTCTTC.

This chain links TRBV7-3 with TRBJ2-3; 9 bases match TRBD2. This CDR3 is built from 17 residues. The J segment lost 8 bases and the V segment lost 0 bases, leaving 12 bases of the junction unmatched. In germline, CDR1 is SGHTA, CDR2 FQGTGA. This CDR3 is CASSLTGLAGEVGTQYF. CDR3 nucleotides: TGTGCCAGCAGCTTAACGGGACTAGCCGGGGAGGTGGGTACGCAGTATTTT.

This clone was found once. V gene TRBV18 combines with J gene TRBJ1-2, with 9 bases aligning to TRBD1. Germline V CDR1 and CDR2: KGHSH, LQKENI. The V and J ends lost 2 bases and 8 bases, in that order; junction bases with no gene match: 6. CDR3 size: 14 residues. The CDR3 is CASSPTGGPLGYTF. The CDR3 nucleotides are TGTGCCAGCTCACCAACAGGGGGCCCCCTGGGCTACACCTTC.

V usage is TRBV4-1 and J usage is TRBJ1-5; D is perhaps TRBD1 (6 bases). The CDR3 runs to 15 residues. Trimming took off 4 bases at V and 5 bases at J, with 15 bases between the two ends. Germline V CDR1 and CDR2: MGHRA, YSYEKL. CDR3 amino acids: CASSPFQGIDQPQHF. The CDR3 nucleotides read TGCGCCAGCAGCCCATTTCAGGGGATAGATCAGCCCCAGCATTTT.

V usage is TRBV11-3 and J usage is TRBJ2-1; tentative D call: TRBD2 (7 bases). V was shortened by 0 bases and J by 12 bases, with 21 bases between the two germline ends. The CDR3 consists of 16 residues. Germline values: CDR1 SGHNT, CDR2 YENEEA. The CDR3 loop reads CASSLDSGFGEQGQFF. The CDR3 nucleotides read TGTGCCAGCAGCTTAGATAGCGGGTTTGGGGAACAGGGGCAGTTCTTC.

This chain connects TRBV5-1 to TRBJ2-2; TRBD1 aligns across 11 bases. CDR1 and CDR2 (germline): SGHRS, YFSETQ. The CDR3 length is 15 residues. The V gene end was trimmed by 4 bases and the J gene end by 4 bases; junction bases not matched to a gene: 3. The CDR3 region has the DNA TGCGCCAGCAGCCCGGACAGGGGGCTCACCGGGGAGCTGTTTTTT. Translating it yields CASSPDRGLTGELFF.

This rearrangement joins TRBV6-1 to TRBJ2-5; D possibly corresponds to TRBD1 (5 bases). There are 15 residues in the CDR3. In germline, CDR1 is MNHNS, CDR2 SASEGT. The V gene lost 1 base and the J gene lost 5 bases, with 14 bases spanning the gap. CDR3 in amino acids: CASSEGRAGRETQYF. CDR3 in DNA: TGTGCCAGCAGTGAAGGCAGGGCAGGTCGGGAGACCCAGTACTTC.

The chain carries TRBV20-1 and TRBJ2-1; D perhaps matches TRBD1 (5 bases). The CDR3 covers 11 residues. CDR1 is DFQATT and CDR2 is SNEGSKA in the germline V gene (reference sequence). Deletions cut 3 bases from V and 6 bases from J, with 6 bases between. The CDR3 DNA reads TGCAGTGCTAGGGACATCAATGAGCAGTTCTTC. Translation: CSARDINEQFF.